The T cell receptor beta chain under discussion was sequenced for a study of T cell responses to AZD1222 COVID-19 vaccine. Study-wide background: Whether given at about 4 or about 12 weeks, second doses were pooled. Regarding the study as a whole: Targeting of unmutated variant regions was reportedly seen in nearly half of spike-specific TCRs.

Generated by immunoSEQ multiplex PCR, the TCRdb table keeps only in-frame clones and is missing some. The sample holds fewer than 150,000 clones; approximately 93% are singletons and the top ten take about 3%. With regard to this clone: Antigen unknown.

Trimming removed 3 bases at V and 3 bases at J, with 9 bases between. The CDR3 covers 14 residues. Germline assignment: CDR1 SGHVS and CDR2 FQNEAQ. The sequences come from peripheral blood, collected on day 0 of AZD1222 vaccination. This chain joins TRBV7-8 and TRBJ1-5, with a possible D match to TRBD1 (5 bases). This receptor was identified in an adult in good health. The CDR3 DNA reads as TGTGCCAGCAGCTTCGACAGACACAATCAGCCCCAGCATTTT. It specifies CASSFDRHNQPQHF.